This passage covers 23 T cell receptor beta chains from one sample sequenced in a study of Ad26.COV2.S vaccination and SARS-CoV-2 variants. This table comes from immunoSEQ multiplex PCR, and its TCRdb copy is limited to in-frame clones, with some not included. Of about 390,000 clones listed, approximately 92% are singletons. Treatment given: around 19 received Ad26.COV2.S at low or high dose, single or two shots; about 5 received placebo; per-sample allocation not given. Day 63 following the first vaccine or placebo injection was when the samples were taken. The starting material was peripheral blood, obtained in a trial of Ad26.COV2.S vaccine versus placebo. These receptors came from a person between 18 and 65 years old who received the Ad26.COV2.S COVID-19 vaccine or a placebo.

V is TRBV19 and J is TRBJ1-1; D unclear. The V end was cut by 6 bases, the J end by 4 bases, with 12 bases between. The germline gives CDR1 LNHDA, CDR2 SQIVND (reference sequence). This CDR3 contains 13 residues. CDR3 in DNA: TGTGCCAGTAGCCGGGTTTCCGGCACTGAAGCTTTCTTT. Translation: CASSRVSGTEAFF.

The chain joins TRBV6-5 to TRBJ2-5, with 7 bases matching TRBD2. Germline V gene data show CDR1 as MNHEY and CDR2 as SVGAGI. The V segment lost 7 bases and the J segment 7 bases; nucleotides outside the gene matches: 9. CDR3 length: 13 residues. This CDR3 is CASMHAGVGTQYF. CDR3 DNA sequence: TGTGCCAGCATGCACGCGGGGGTTGGGACCCAGTACTTC.

V and J are TRBV3-1 (or the pseudogene TRBV3-2) and TRBJ1-6; D uncertain. This CDR3 has 14 residues. With 9 bases removed from V and 5 bases from J, the gap between germline ends came to 14 bases. Germline lookup yields CDR1 LGHDT and CDR2 YNNKEL (reference sequence). The CDR3 DNA sequence: TGTGCCAGTCGAGCCAGGTTGGATAATTCACCCCTCCACTTT. It is translated as CASRARLDNSPLHF.

The rearrangement links TRBV6-5 to TRBJ2-7; 7 bases align to TRBD1. V was pared by 0 bases and J by 2 bases, with 4 bases of the junction left unmatched. The germline V gene encodes CDR1 MNHEY and CDR2 SVGAGI. CDR3 size: 15 residues. This chain's CDR3 is CASSYSTGTTYEQYF. CDR3 DNA sequence: TGTGCCAGCAGTTACTCGACAGGGACGACCTACGAGCAGTACTTC.

The rearrangement joins TRBV18 to TRBJ2-7, with 8 bases fitting TRBD1. The CDR3 runs 16 residues. Trimming took 0 bases from V and 4 from J; bases not matched to a gene: 8. Germline V gene sequence: CDR1 KGHSH, CDR2 LQKENI. This CDR3 is CASSPPSRQGAYEQYF. In DNA form, the CDR3 reads TGTGCCAGCTCACCACCGAGTAGGCAGGGGGCTTACGAGCAGTACTTC.

This clone was seen only once. The same CDR3 also results from other DNA sequences found in this sample. This chain joins TRBV10-3 and TRBJ1-5, with TRBD1 identical over 7 bases. The junction had 1 base not matched to a gene; V was cut back by 3 bases and J by 2 bases. Germline V gives CDR1 ENHRY, CDR2 SYGVKD. CDR3 length: 14 residues. The CDR3 nucleotides are TGTGCCATCAGTGACGGACAGGGCAATCAGCCCCAGCATTTT. It yields the protein CAISDGQGNQPQHF.

The V and J genes are TRBV7-2 and TRBJ2-7; the D gene could be TRBD1 or TRBD2 (5 bases each). The CDR3 contains 14 residues. Germline V gives CDR1 SGHTA, CDR2 FQGNSA. V lost 1 base to trimming and J lost 6 bases, with 13 bases between them. As DNA, the CDR3 is TGTGCCAGCAGCTTAGAACCGGGGCGGACCGAGCAGTACTTC. It specifies CASSLEPGRTEQYF. The whole variable domain, filled in from reference TRBV7-2 and TRBJ2-7, reads GAGVSQSPSNKVTEKGKDVELRCDPISGHTALYWYRQSLGQGLEFLIYFQGNSAPDKSGLPSDRFSAERTGGSVSTLTIQRTQQEDSAVYLCASSLEPGRTEQYFGPGTRLTVT.

The genes are TRBV5-1 and TRBJ2-7; a weak D match, TRBD2 (6 bases). The CDR3 is 15 residues long. Looked up from germline, CDR1 is SGHRS and CDR2 is YFSETQ. V was cut by 2 bases and J by 5 bases, with 17 bases left in between. DNA for the CDR3: TGCGCCAGCAGCTTAGACCGGGACTCTAACGACGAGCAGTACTTC. Protein sequence: CASSLDRDSNDEQYF. Full variable domain (rest looked up from reference TRBV5-1 and TRBJ2-7): KAGVTQTPRYLIKTRGQQVTLSCSPISGHRSVSWYQQTPGQGLQFLFEYFSETQRNKGNFPGRFSGRQFSNSRSEMNVSTLELGDSALYLCASSLDRDSNDEQYFGPGTRLTVT.

The rearrangement uses TRBV2 and TRBJ2-7; D is undetermined. The CDR3 is 13 residues long. Germline CDR1 and CDR2: SNHLY and FYNNEI. Trimming pared 8 bases from V and 1 base from J, leaving 12 bases between. CDR3 amino acids: CASHGRFSYEQYF. In nucleotides, the CDR3 is TGTGCCAGCCACGGCAGGTTTTCCTACGAGCAGTACTTC. The variable domain in full, with the rest retrieved from reference TRBV2 and TRBJ2-7, is EPEVTQTPSHQVTQMGQEVILRCVPISNHLYFYWYRQILGQKVEFLVSFYNNEISEKSEIFDDQFSVERPDGSNFTLKIRSTKLEDSAMYFCASHGRFSYEQYFGPGTRLTVT.

This sequence joins TRBV20-1 and TRBJ2-1; no clear D gene. Trimming cost V 4 bases and J 0 bases, with 10 bases left between them. The CDR3 sequence is 14 residues long. CDR1 DFQATT and CDR2 SNEGSKA come from the germline V gene (reference sequence). CDR3 sequence reads: CSANDGSSYNEQFF. CDR3 sequence (DNA): TGCAGTGCTAATGACGGCAGCTCCTACAATGAGCAGTTCTTC.

This rearrangement joins TRBV18 to TRBJ1-4; tentatively, D is TRBD1 (5 bases). The germline V gene encodes CDR1 KGHSH and CDR2 LQKENI. V lost 5 bases, J lost 10 bases, and 17 bases lay in between. There are 14 residues in the CDR3. The chain's CDR3 is CASSFGTGGIKLFF. In nucleotides, the CDR3 is TGTGCCAGCTCATTTGGGACCGGAGGGATAAAACTGTTTTTT.

This chain connects TRBV10-1 to TRBJ2-1; TRBD2 aligns across 8 bases. The CDR3 has 15 residues. Germline loops: CDR1 WNHNN, CDR2 SYGVQD (reference sequence). V lost 5 bases and J lost 8; bases outside the gene matches: 11. CDR3 region: CASSPELGLADEQFF. In DNA form, the CDR3 reads TGCGCCAGCAGTCCCGAACTAGGACTAGCCGATGAGCAGTTCTTC.

This clone was detected once. The J gene is TRBJ1-2, the V gene TRBV11-2, with 10 bases that match TRBD1. The CDR3 covers 14 residues. Germline V lookup: CDR1 SGHAT, CDR2 FQNNGV. Trimming removed 5 bases from V and 8 bases from J; junction bases left unmatched: 8. CDR3 loop: CASSARQGALGYTF. Here the CDR3 DNA reads TGTGCCAGCAGCGCCCGACAGGGGGCGTTGGGCTACACCTTC.

The chain employs TRBV19 and TRBJ2-6, with D possibly matching TRBD2 (5 bases). CDR1 LNHDA and CDR2 SQIVND come from the germline V gene (reference sequence). V lost 10 bases, J lost 2 bases, and 15 bases lay in between. The CDR3 contains 15 residues. CDR3 nucleotides: TGTGCCACCGACTCAGCGGATACTGGGGCCAACGTCCTGACTTTC. This codes for CATDSADTGANVLTF.

This rearrangement joins TRBV7-2 to TRBJ1-5; tentatively, D is TRBD1 (6 bases). The length of the CDR3 is 14 residues. CDR1 SGHTA and CDR2 FQGNSA come from the germline V gene. Trimming removed 6 bases at V and 2 bases at J, with 11 bases between. CDR3 loop: CASRWGGGNQPQHF. DNA for the CDR3: TGTGCCAGCAGGTGGGGGGGCGGCAATCAGCCCCAGCATTTT. Complete variable domain (other parts from reference TRBV7-2 and TRBJ1-5): GAGVSQSPSNKVTEKGKDVELRCDPISGHTALYWYRQSLGQGLEFLIYFQGNSAPDKSGLPSDRFSAERTGGSVSTLTIQRTQQEDSAVYLCASRWGGGNQPQHFGDGTRLSIL.

The chain links TRBV10-1 to TRBJ2-3; 8 nucleotides line up with TRBD2. The J segment lost 2 bases and the V segment lost 8 bases, leaving 12 bases of the junction unmatched. Germline CDR1 reads WNHNN; CDR2 reads SYGVQD (reference sequence). This CDR3 has 16 amino acids. As DNA, the CDR3 is TGCGCCAGCCGAAGCACTATAGCGGGGTTCACAGATACGCAGTATTTT. Its protein product is CASRSTIAGFTDTQYF.

This chain joins TRBV7-9 and TRBJ2-1; 10 bases align to TRBD1. V dropped 3 bases and J dropped 3; count of bases not matched to a gene: 8. CDR1 and CDR2 from the germline V gene are SEHNR and FQNEAQ (reference sequence). This CDR3 is built from 17 residues. The CDR3 sequence is CASSFPSGTGDYNEQFF. CDR3 nucleotide sequence: TGTGCCAGCAGCTTCCCCTCCGGGACAGGGGACTACAATGAGCAGTTCTTC.

V is TRBV27 and J is TRBJ2-2; D is possibly TRBD1 (6 bases). The ends were cut back, 6 bases at V and 7 bases at J, with 15 bases in the middle. This CDR3 contains 14 residues. Per the germline V gene, CDR1 is MNHEY and CDR2 is SMNVEV (reference sequence). CDR3 sequence reads: CASSNTGNIGELFF. The CDR3 DNA sequence: TGTGCCAGCAGCAACACAGGGAATATCGGGGAGCTGTTTTTT.

This sequence joins TRBV15 and TRBJ1-1; D is possibly TRBD1 (6 bases). Deletions cut 6 bases from V and 0 bases from J, with 11 bases between. This CDR3 is built from 14 residues. Germline lookup yields CDR1 LNHNV and CDR2 YYDKDF (reference sequence). The CDR3 bases are TGTGCCACCAGGGGGGGCCTCATGAACACTGAAGCTTTCTTT. Translation gives CATRGGLMNTEAFF. Full variable domain (rest looked up from reference TRBV15 and TRBJ1-1): DAMVIQNPRYQVTQFGKPVTLSCSQTLNHNVMYWYQQKSSQAPKLLFHYYDKDFNNEADTPDNFQSRRPNTSFCFLDIRSPGLGDTAMYLCATRGGLMNTEAFFGQGTRLTVV.

This chain uses TRBV9 with TRBJ2-2, with 12 nucleotides matching TRBD2. This CDR3 has 16 residues. The ends lost 3 bases at V and 0 bases at J; junction bases unmatched: 0. Per germline, CDR1 SGDLS and CDR2 YYNGEE. The CDR3 here is CASSASGGANTGELFF. CDR3 nucleotide sequence: TGTGCCAGCAGCGCTAGCGGGGGGGCGAACACCGGGGAGCTGTTTTTT.

This rearrangement joins TRBV11-3 to TRBJ1-1; no clear D. This CDR3 is 11 amino acids long. CDR1 is SGHNT, CDR2 YENEEA, per germline. The V end was cut by 5 bases, the J end by 7 bases, with 8 bases between. The DNA of the CDR3 is TGTGCCAGCAGCGTTGGAGGTGAAGCTTTCTTT. This translates into CASSVGGEAFF. Full variable domain (remainder filled in from reference TRBV11-3 and TRBJ1-1): EAGVVQSPRYKIIEKKQPVAFWCNPISGHNTLYWYLQNLGQGPELLIRYENEEAVDDSQLPKDRFSAERLKGVDSTLKIQPAELGDSAVYLCASSVGGEAFFGQGTRLTVV.

The genes are TRBV4-3 and TRBJ2-7; 7 bases line up with TRBD1. This CDR3 contains 16 residues. The germline V gene encodes CDR1 LGHNA and CDR2 YSLEER. V was pared by 2 bases and J by 0 bases, with 7 bases of the junction left unmatched. The CDR3: CASSQKSGTVSYEQYF. The DNA of the CDR3 is TGCGCCAGCAGCCAAAAATCCGGGACAGTCTCCTACGAGCAGTACTTC.

The chain combines TRBV6-1 with TRBJ1-4; TRBD1 is a possible D gene (6 bases). V was cut by 1 base and J by 4 bases, with 10 bases left in between. The CDR3 spans 15 residues. Germline assignment: CDR1 MNHNS and CDR2 SASEGT. CDR3 residues: CASSEGQGINEKLFF. The CDR3 DNA follows: TGTGCCAGCAGTGAAGGGCAGGGGATTAATGAAAAACTGTTTTTT.